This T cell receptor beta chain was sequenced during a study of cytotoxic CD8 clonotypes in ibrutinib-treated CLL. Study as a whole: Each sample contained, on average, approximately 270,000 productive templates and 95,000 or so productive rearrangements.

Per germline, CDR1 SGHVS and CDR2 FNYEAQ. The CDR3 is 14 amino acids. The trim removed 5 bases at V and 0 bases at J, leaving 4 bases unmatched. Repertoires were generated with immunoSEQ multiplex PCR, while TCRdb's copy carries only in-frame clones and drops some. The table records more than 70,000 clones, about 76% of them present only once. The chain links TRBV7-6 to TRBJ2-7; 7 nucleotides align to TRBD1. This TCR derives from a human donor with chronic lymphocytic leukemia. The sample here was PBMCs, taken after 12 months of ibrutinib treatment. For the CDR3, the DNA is TGTGCCAGCAGCCTCGGGACAGTCTCCTACGAGCAGTACTTC. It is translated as CASSLGTVSYEQYF.